The clone carrying this TCR beta chain was observed a handful of times. As yet, its antigen is unknown. Only in-frame clones appear in the TCRdb table, and some are missing; sequencing was by immunoSEQ multiplex PCR. The profile shows about 15,000 clones, about 64% of them singletons. This record belongs to a study of radiation and T cells in renal cell carcinoma. Study outcomes and limitations: Top tumor clonotypes rose in blood 2 weeks post-radiation, then contracted.

The sample's treatment: 15 Gy SBRT to primary tumor, nephrectomy 4 weeks later. Nephrectomy followed 15 Gy stereotactic body radiation by 4 weeks. The receptor's source is a woman in her sixties or seventies with renal cell carcinoma. Sequencing used tumor tissue, obtained from a patient whose treatment included radiotherapy and nephrectomy.

The DNA of the CDR3 is TGTGCCAGCAGCGTAAGGGATGACACTGAAGCTTTCTTT. Its protein is CASSVRDDTEAFF. J is TRBJ1-1 and V is TRBV9, with D hard to call. Looked up from germline, CDR1 is SGDLS and CDR2 is YYNGEE. The V end was cut by 1 base, the J end by 3 bases, with 7 bases between. This CDR3 comprises 13 residues.